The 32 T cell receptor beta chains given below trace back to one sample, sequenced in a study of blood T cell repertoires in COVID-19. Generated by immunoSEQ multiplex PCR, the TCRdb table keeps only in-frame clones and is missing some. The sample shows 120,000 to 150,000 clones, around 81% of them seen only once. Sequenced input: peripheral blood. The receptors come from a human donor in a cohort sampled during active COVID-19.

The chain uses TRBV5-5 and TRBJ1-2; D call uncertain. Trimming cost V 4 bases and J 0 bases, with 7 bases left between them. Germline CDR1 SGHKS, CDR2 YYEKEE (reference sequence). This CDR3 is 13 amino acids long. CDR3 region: CASSPGSNYGYTF. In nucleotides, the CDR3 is TGTGCCAGCAGCCCGGGTTCTAACTATGGCTACACCTTC. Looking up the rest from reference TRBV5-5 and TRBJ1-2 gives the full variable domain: DAGVTQSPTHLIKTRGQQVTLRCSPISGHKSVSWYQQVLGQGPQFIFQYYEKEERGRGNFPDRFSARQFPNYSSELNVNALLLGDSALYLCASSPGSNYGYTFGSGTRLTVV.

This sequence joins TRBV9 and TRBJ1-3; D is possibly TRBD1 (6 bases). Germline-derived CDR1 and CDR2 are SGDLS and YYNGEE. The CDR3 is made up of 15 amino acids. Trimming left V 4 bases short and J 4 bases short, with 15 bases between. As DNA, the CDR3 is TGTGCCAGCAGCTCCACAGGGCAATCAGGAAACACCATATATTTT. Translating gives CASSSTGQSGNTIYF. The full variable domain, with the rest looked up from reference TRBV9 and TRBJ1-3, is DSGVTQTPKHLITATGQRVTLRCSPRSGDLSVYWYQQSLDQGLQFLIQYYNGEERAKGNILERFSAQQFPDLHSELNLSSLELGDSALYFCASSSTGQSGNTIYFGEGSWLTVV.

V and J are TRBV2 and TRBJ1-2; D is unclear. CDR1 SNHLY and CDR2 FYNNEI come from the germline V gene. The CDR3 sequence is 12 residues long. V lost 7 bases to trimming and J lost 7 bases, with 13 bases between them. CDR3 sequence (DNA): TGTGCCAGCAAAAGGGAGGGAGGTGGCTACACCTTC. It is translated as CASKREGGGYTF.

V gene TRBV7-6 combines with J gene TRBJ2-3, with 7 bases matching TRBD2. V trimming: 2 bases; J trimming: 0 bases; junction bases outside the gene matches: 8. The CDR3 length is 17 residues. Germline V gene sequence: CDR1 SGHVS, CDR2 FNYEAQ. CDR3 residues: CASSLYLAVTSTDTQYF. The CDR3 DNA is TGTGCCAGCAGCTTATACCTAGCGGTTACTAGCACAGATACGCAGTATTTT.

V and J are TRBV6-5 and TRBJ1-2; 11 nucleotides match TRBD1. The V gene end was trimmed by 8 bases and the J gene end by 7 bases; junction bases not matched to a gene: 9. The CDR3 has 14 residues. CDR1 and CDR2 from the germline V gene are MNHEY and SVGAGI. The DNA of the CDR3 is TGTGCCAGCGGATGGACAGGGGGCGTCGCTGGCTACACCTTC. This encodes CASGWTGGVAGYTF.

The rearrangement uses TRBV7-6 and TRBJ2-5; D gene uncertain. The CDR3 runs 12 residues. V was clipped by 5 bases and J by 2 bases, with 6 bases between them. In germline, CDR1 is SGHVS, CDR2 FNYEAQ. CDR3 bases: TGTGCCAGCAGCCAGGCTCAAGAGACCCAGTACTTC. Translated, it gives CASSQAQETQYF.

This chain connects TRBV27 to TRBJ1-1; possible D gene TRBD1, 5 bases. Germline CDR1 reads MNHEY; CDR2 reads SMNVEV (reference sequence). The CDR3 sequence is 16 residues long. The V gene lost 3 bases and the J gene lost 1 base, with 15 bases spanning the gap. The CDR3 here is CASSFRGDSGNTEAFF. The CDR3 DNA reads TGTGCCAGCAGTTTTAGGGGCGATTCGGGGAACACTGAAGCTTTCTTT.

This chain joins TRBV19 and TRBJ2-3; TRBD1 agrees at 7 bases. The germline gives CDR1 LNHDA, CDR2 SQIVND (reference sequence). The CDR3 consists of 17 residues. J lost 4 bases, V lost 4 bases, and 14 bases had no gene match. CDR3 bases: TGTGCCAGTAGTACCAGACGTCGGGCAGGGGGAGCAGATACGCAGTATTTT. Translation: CASSTRRRAGGADTQYF.

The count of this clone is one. The CDR3 here is CASSLVGRGRIADNEQFF. The CDR3 coding sequence is TGTGCCAGCAGCTTAGTGGGCAGGGGGCGAATAGCCGACAATGAGCAGTTCTTC. The V gene is TRBV7-9, the J gene TRBJ2-1, with 8 bases matching TRBD1. Trimming at V came to 1 base and at J to 5 bases, leaving 13 bases not matched to a gene. The CDR3 extends over 18 amino acids. Germline CDR1 reads SEHNR; CDR2 reads FQNEAQ (reference sequence).

CDR3 residues: CASSQDPSGRANNEQFF. CDR3 nucleotide sequence: TGTGCCAGCAGCCAAGACCCTTCGGGGAGGGCCAACAATGAGCAGTTCTTC. The rearrangement links TRBV4-2 to TRBJ2-1, with TRBD2 matching over 7 bases. The V segment lost 0 bases and the J segment 5 bases; nucleotides outside the gene matches: 10. This CDR3 contains 17 residues. Looked up from germline, CDR1 is LGHNA and CDR2 is YNFKEQ.

The CDR3 coding sequence is TGTGCCAGCAGCTTAGGGGGGACAATAGCTAACTATGGCTACACCTTC. This gives the protein CASSLGGTIANYGYTF. V and J are TRBV7-2 and TRBJ1-2, with D possibly matching TRBD1 (6 bases). V shed 1 base and J shed 0 bases, with 12 bases lying between them. Germline CDR1 SGHTA, CDR2 FQGNSA. CDR3 length: 16 residues.

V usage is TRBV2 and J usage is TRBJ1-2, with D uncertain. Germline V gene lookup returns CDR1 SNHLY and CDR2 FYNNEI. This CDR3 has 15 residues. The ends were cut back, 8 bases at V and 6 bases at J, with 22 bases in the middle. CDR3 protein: CASRPHSLGEDGYTF. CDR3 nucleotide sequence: TGTGCCAGCCGGCCCCATTCTCTAGGAGAGGATGGCTACACCTTC.

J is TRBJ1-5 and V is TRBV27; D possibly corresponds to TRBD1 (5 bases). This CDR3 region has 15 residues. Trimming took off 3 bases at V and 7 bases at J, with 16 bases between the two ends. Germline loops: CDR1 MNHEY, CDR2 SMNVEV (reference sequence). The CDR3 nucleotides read TGTGCCAGCAGTTTTAGGCGAGGGGAGGGGCAGCCCCAGCATTTT. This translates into CASSFRRGEGQPQHF.

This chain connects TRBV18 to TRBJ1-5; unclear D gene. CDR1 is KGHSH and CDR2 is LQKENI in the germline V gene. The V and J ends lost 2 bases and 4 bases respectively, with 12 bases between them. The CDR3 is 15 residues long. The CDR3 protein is CASSPTARNNQPQHF. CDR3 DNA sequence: TGTGCCAGCTCACCAACAGCACGCAATAATCAGCCCCAGCATTTT.

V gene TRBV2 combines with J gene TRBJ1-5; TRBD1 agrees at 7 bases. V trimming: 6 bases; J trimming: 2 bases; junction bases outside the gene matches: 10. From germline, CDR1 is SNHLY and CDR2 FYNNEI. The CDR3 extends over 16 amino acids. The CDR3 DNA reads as TGTGCCAGCAGGGCGACAGGGTCGCGGGGCAATCAGCCCCAGCATTTT. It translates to CASRATGSRGNQPQHF.

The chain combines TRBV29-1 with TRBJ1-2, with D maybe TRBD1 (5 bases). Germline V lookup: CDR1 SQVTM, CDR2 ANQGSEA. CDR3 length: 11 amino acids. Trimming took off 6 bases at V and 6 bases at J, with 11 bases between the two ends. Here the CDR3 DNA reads TGCAGCGTCCGACCGACAGATGGCTACACCTTC. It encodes CSVRPTDGYTF.

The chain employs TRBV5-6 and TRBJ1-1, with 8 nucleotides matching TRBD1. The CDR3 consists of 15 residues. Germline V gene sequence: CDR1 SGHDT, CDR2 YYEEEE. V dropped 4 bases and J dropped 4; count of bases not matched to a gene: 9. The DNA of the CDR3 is TGTGCCAGCAGCCAACGGACAGGGATGTTCACTGAAGCTTTCTTT. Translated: CASSQRTGMFTEAFF.

The CDR3 nucleotides are TGTGCCAGTAGTATAAGTGGGCAGATCGATTCACCCCTCCACTTT. Its protein product is CASSISGQIDSPLHF. The chain couples TRBV19 to TRBJ1-6; D call uncertain. Germline CDR1 LNHDA, CDR2 SQIVND (reference sequence). Trimming pared 2 bases from V and 8 bases from J, leaving 13 bases between. The CDR3 consists of 15 residues.

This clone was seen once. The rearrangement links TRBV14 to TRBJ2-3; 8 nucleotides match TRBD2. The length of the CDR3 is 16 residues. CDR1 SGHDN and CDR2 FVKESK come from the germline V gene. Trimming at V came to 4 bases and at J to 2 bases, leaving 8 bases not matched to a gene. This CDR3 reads CASSPMGGRFTDTQYF. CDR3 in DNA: TGTGCCAGCAGCCCGATGGGCGGGAGGTTCACAGATACGCAGTATTTT.

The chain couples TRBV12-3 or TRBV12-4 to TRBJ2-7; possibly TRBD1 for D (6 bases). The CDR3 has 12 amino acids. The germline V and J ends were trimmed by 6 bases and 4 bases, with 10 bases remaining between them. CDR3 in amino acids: CASSRTVYEQYF. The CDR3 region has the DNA TGTGCCAGCAGCCGGACAGTATACGAGCAGTACTTC.

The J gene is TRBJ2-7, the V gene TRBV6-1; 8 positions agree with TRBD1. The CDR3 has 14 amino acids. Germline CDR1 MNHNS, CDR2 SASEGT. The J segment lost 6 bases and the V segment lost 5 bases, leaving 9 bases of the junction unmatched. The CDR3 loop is CASSTDRAEGEQYF. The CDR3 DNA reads TGTGCCAGCAGTACGGACAGGGCAGAGGGCGAGCAGTACTTC.

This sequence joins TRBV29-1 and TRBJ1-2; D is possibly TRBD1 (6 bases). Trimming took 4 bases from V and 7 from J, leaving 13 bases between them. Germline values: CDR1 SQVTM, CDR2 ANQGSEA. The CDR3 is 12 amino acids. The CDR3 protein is CSVGVRGGGYTF. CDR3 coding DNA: TGCAGCGTTGGGGTCAGGGGCGGTGGCTACACCTTC.

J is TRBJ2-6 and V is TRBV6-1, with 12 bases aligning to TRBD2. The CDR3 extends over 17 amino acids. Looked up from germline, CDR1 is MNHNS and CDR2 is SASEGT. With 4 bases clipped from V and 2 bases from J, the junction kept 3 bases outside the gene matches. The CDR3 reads CASSVLAGGTGANVLTF. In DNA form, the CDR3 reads TGTGCCAGCAGTGTACTAGCGGGAGGAACTGGGGCCAACGTCCTGACTTTC.

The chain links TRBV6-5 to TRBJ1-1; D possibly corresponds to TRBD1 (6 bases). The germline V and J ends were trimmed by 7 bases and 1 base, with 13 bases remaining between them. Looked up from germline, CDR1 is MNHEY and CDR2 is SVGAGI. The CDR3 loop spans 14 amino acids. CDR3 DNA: TGTGCCAGCAAAATCCCGGGACAGAACACTGAAGCTTTCTTT. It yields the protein CASKIPGQNTEAFF.

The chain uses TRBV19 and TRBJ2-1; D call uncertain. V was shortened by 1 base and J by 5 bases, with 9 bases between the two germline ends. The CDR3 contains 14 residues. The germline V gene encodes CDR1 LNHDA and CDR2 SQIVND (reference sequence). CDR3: CASSIGLSNNEQFF. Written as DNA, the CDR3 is TGTGCCAGTAGTATAGGTCTAAGCAACAATGAGCAGTTCTTC.

The CDR3 region is CASSLGLAGASSYNEQFF. CDR3 DNA sequence: TGTGCCAGCAGCCTGGGACTAGCGGGCGCTAGCTCCTACAATGAGCAGTTCTTC. The chain employs TRBV7-9 and TRBJ2-1; 12 positions agree with TRBD2. The CDR3 covers 18 residues. The germline gives CDR1 SEHNR, CDR2 FQNEAQ (reference sequence). Trimming took 5 bases from V and 0 from J; bases not matched to a gene: 8.

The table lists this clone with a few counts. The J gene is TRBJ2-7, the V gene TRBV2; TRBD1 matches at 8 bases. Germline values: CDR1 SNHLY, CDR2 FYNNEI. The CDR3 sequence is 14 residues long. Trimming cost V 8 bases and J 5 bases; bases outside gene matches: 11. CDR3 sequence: CASQYDRGPDEQYF. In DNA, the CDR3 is TGTGCCAGCCAATATGACAGGGGTCCAGACGAGCAGTACTTC.

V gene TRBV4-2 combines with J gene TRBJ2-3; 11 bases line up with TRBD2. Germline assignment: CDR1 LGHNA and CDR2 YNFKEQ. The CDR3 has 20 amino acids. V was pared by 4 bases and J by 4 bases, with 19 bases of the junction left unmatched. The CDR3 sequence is CASSPARTSGYPPGPDTQYF. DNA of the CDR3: TGTGCCAGCAGCCCAGCTAGGACTAGCGGGTACCCGCCCGGGCCAGATACGCAGTATTTT.

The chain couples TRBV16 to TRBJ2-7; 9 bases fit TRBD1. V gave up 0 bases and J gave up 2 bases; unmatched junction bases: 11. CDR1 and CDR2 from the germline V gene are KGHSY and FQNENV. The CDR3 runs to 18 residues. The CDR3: CASSQSPGQGTATYEQYF. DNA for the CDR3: TGTGCCAGCAGCCAATCACCGGGACAGGGAACGGCCACCTACGAGCAGTACTTC. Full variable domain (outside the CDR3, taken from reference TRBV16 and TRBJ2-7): GEEVAQTPKHLVRGEGQKAKLYCAPIKGHSYVFWYQQVLKNEFKFLISFQNENVFDETGMPKERFSAKCLPNSPCSLEIQATKLEDSAVYFCASSQSPGQGTATYEQYFGPGTRLTVT.

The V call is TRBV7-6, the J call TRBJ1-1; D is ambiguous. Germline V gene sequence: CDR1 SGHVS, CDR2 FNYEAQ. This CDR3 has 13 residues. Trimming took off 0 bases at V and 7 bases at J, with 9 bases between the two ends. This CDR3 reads CASSLAADGEAFF. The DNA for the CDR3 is TGTGCCAGCAGCTTAGCAGCGGACGGTGAAGCTTTCTTT.

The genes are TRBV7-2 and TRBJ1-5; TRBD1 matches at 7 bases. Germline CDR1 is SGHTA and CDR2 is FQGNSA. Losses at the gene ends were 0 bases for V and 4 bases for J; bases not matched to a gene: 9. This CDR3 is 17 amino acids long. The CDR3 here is CASSLAGVTGSNQPQHF. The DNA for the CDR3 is TGTGCCAGCAGCTTAGCGGGAGTGACAGGGTCGAATCAGCCCCAGCATTTT.

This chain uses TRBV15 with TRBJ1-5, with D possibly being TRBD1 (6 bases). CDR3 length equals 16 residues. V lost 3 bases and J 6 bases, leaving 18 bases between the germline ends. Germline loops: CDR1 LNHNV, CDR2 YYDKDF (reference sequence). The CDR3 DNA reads TGTGCCACCAGCAGCGACCCGGGGGGGGCGGGTCAGCCCCAGCATTTT. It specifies CATSSDPGGAGQPQHF. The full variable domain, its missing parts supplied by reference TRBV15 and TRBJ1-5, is DAMVIQNPRYQVTQFGKPVTLSCSQTLNHNVMYWYQQKSSQAPKLLFHYYDKDFNNEADTPDNFQSRRPNTSFCFLDIRSPGLGDTAMYLCATSSDPGGAGQPQHFGDGTRLSIL.